What follows are 32 T cell receptor beta chains derived from one specimen sequenced in a study of technical replicates of blood from four donors. Sequencing was performed with immunoSEQ multiplex PCR; in TCRdb, only in-frame clones are kept and a portion is missing. The table includes about 73,000 clones, more than 90% detected once. The source material was PBMCs. All receptors come from a human donor in good health. Some clones in this sample may be carry-over from other donors' samples.

The chain combines TRBV7-2 with TRBJ2-3; 7 bases align to TRBD2. Trimming cost V 3 bases and J 10 bases; bases outside gene matches: 10. CDR3 length: 14 residues. Germline assignment: CDR1 SGHTA and CDR2 FQGNSA. The CDR3 bases are TGTGCCAGCAGCTTTGGACCAAGCGGGAACGCGCAGTATTTT. This sequence encodes CASSFGPSGNAQYF.

This clone was picked up one time. J is TRBJ1-1 and V is TRBV19; D uncertain. The CDR3 contains 14 residues. Germline CDR1 and CDR2: LNHDA and SQIVND (reference sequence). The V end was cut by 5 bases, the J end by 0 bases, with 10 bases between. The CDR3: CASSVRQMNTEAFF. In DNA, the CDR3 is TGTGCCAGTAGTGTCAGGCAAATGAACACTGAAGCTTTCTTT.

This chain links TRBV6-5 with TRBJ1-1; TRBD1 aligns across 7 bases. V shed 5 bases, J shed 5 bases, and the junction held 8 bases outside the gene matches. The CDR3 totals 14 residues. Germline CDR1 is MNHEY and CDR2 is SVGAGI. CDR3 bases: TGTGCCAGCAGTACACGACAGGGTGTTACTGAAGCTTTCTTT. Encoded protein: CASSTRQGVTEAFF.

The rearrangement joins TRBV4-2 to TRBJ2-7; 9 positions agree with TRBD2. The CDR3 runs to 15 residues. Trimming took 2 bases from V and 7 from J; bases not matched to a gene: 9. Germline V gene sequence: CDR1 LGHNA, CDR2 YNFKEQ. CDR3 sequence: CASSQTPSGVYEQYF. As DNA, the CDR3 is TGTGCCAGCAGCCAAACGCCTAGCGGGGTTTATGAGCAGTACTTC.

The gene calls are TRBV14 and TRBJ2-7; D possibly corresponds to TRBD2 (6 bases). CDR3 length: 13 residues. Germline CDR1 is SGHDN and CDR2 is FVKESK. Trimming shortened V by 4 bases and J by 6 bases, and 13 bases separated the two germline ends. As DNA, the CDR3 is TGTGCCAGCAGCCCTGGGGGGAGGTTCGAGCAGTACTTC. Amino acid sequence: CASSPGGRFEQYF.

This chain uses TRBV2 with TRBJ1-6; D is unresolved. CDR3 length equals 14 residues. Germline CDR1 SNHLY, CDR2 FYNNEI. Trimming stripped 0 bases from V and 9 bases from J, with 9 bases between. The CDR3 loop is CASSEALTGSPLHF. CDR3 coding DNA: TGTGCCAGCAGTGAAGCGCTAACCGGTTCACCCCTCCACTTT.

The chain employs TRBV27 and TRBJ2-5; perhaps TRBD1 as D (6 bases). Germline CDR1 and CDR2: MNHEY and SMNVEV (reference sequence). The CDR3 totals 13 residues. V lost 2 bases, J lost 3 bases, and 7 bases lay in between. CDR3 in DNA: TGTGCCAGCAGTTTAAACAGGGAAGAGACCCAGTACTTC. This translates into CASSLNREETQYF.

The rearrangement links TRBV7-9 to TRBJ2-7; TRBD1 agrees at 10 bases. V lost 2 bases and J lost 2; bases outside the gene matches: 3. CDR3 length equals 15 residues. The germline V gene has CDR1 SEHNR and CDR2 FQNEAQ (reference sequence). The CDR3 spells CASSLWTGGAYEQYF. The CDR3 coding sequence is TGTGCCAGCAGCTTATGGACAGGGGGGGCCTACGAGCAGTACTTC. The entire variable domain, with the rest obtained from reference TRBV7-9 and TRBJ2-7, is as follows: DTGVSQNPRHKITKRGQNVTFRCDPISEHNRLYWYRQTLGQGPEFLTYFQNEAQLEKSRLLSDRFSAERPKGSFSTLEIQRTEQGDSAMYLCASSLWTGGAYEQYFGPGTRLTVT.

V is TRBV20-1 and J is TRBJ1-1; 9 bases fit TRBD1. The CDR3 is 11 amino acids. Germline assignment: CDR1 DFQATT and CDR2 SNEGSKA (reference sequence). V shed 5 bases, J shed 10 bases, and the junction held 5 bases outside the gene matches. CDR3 residues: CSALQGAGAFF. CDR3 sequence (DNA): TGCAGTGCTTTACAGGGGGCTGGAGCTTTCTTT.

This clone showed up just a few times. The chain is built from TRBV2 and TRBJ1-6; D not resolved. V was trimmed by 7 bases and J by 10 bases, leaving 14 bases between them. CDR1 SNHLY and CDR2 FYNNEI come from the germline V gene. This CDR3 spans 13 amino acids. The CDR3 is CASKKGGLSPLHF. The DNA of the CDR3 is TGTGCCAGCAAAAAAGGAGGTTTATCACCCCTCCACTTT.

The chain is built from TRBV28 and TRBJ1-5; 10 positions match TRBD1. The CDR3 length is 17 residues. V shed 9 bases, J shed 1 base, and the junction held 12 bases outside the gene matches. Per germline, CDR1 MDHEN and CDR2 SYDVKM. The CDR3 spells CASFRDRGRGSNQPQHF. The CDR3 bases are TGTGCCAGTTTCCGGGACAGGGGCCGGGGGAGCAATCAGCCCCAGCATTTT. The variable domain in full, completed from reference TRBV28 and TRBJ1-5, reads DVKVTQSSRYLVKRTGEKVFLECVQDMDHENMFWYRQDPGLGLRLIYFSYDVKMKEKGDIPEGYSVSREKKERFSLILESASTNQTSMYLCASFRDRGRGSNQPQHFGDGTRLSIL.

The V gene is TRBV11-3, the J gene TRBJ2-7; TRBD1 matches at 8 bases. Germline V CDR1 and CDR2: SGHNT, YENEEA. The CDR3 sequence is 17 residues long. The V and J ends lost 1 base and 0 bases, in that order; junction bases with no gene match: 8. The CDR3 loop reads CASSLAGGQGSSYEQYF. The CDR3 DNA reads TGTGCCAGCAGCTTAGCCGGAGGACAGGGAAGCTCCTACGAGCAGTACTTC.

The V gene is TRBV10-3, the J gene TRBJ1-5, with 9 bases matching TRBD1. Germline lookup yields CDR1 ENHRY and CDR2 SYGVKD. J was trimmed by 6 bases and V by 11 bases; bases with no gene match: 8. The CDR3 runs 13 residues. The CDR3 loop reads CAASGDRVQPQHF. CDR3 nucleotides: TGTGCCGCGAGCGGGGACAGGGTTCAGCCCCAGCATTTT.

This clone showed up just a few times. The chain employs TRBV6-4 and TRBJ2-3; 10 bases map to TRBD2. V lost 3 bases and J lost 4; bases outside the gene matches: 4. This CDR3 region has 15 residues. Germline V gene lookup returns CDR1 MRHNA and CDR2 SNTAGT. The CDR3 sequence is CASSETSGISDTQYF. The DNA for the CDR3 is TGTGCCAGCAGTGAAACTAGCGGGATTTCAGATACGCAGTATTTT.

The chain combines TRBV25-1 with TRBJ1-2; 7 nucleotides line up with TRBD1. CDR3 size: 13 residues. Germline V lookup: CDR1 MGHDK, CDR2 SYGVNS. With V trimmed by 6 bases and J by 5 bases, 6 bases remained unmatched. Here the CDR3 DNA reads TGTGCCAGCAGCCTGACAGGGAGTTATGGCTACACCTTC. This translates into CASSLTGSYGYTF.

The chain couples TRBV28 to TRBJ2-1; D is possibly TRBD1 (6 bases). V lost 6 bases, J lost 9 bases, and 15 bases lay in between. The CDR3 consists of 13 residues. The V gene's germline CDR1 is MDHEN and CDR2 SYDVKM. Written as DNA, the CDR3 is TGTGCCAGCAGCCTACCAGGGGATCCTGAGCAGTTCTTC. Its protein product is CASSLPGDPEQFF.

The chain joins TRBV15 to TRBJ1-2; D remains unclear. Trimming removed 0 bases at V and 1 base at J, with 15 bases between. The CDR3 spans 17 residues. Germline lookup yields CDR1 LNHNV and CDR2 YYDKDF (reference sequence). CDR3 region: CATSRDALSPLNYGYTF. In DNA, the CDR3 is TGTGCCACCAGCAGAGATGCCTTGAGCCCCCTTAACTATGGCTACACCTTC.

J is TRBJ2-7 and V is TRBV19, with TRBD2 identical over 9 bases. This CDR3 is 15 amino acids long. The V segment lost 2 bases and the J segment 1 base; nucleotides outside the gene matches: 3. CDR1 and CDR2 from the germline V gene are LNHDA and SQIVND (reference sequence). The CDR3 nucleotides read TGTGCCAGTAGTATATCTAGCGGGGAGTCCTACGAGCAGTACTTC. It translates to CASSISSGESYEQYF.

The rearrangement joins TRBV4-3 to TRBJ1-1, with 7 bases identical to TRBD1. CDR3 length: 15 amino acids. V was pared by 6 bases and J by 4 bases, with 11 bases of the junction left unmatched. CDR1 and CDR2 from the germline V gene are LGHNA and YSLEER. The CDR3 reads CASRSTGVSSTEAFF. For the CDR3, the DNA is TGCGCCAGCAGGAGTACAGGGGTGAGTAGCACTGAAGCTTTCTTT.

The table lists this clone with a few counts. The rearrangement joins TRBV28 to TRBJ1-5; D is unclear. Germline CDR1 is MDHEN and CDR2 is SYDVKM. This CDR3 contains 13 residues. V gave up 5 bases and J gave up 2 bases, with 7 bases separating them. CDR3 in amino acids: CASSEVGNQPQHF. In DNA, the CDR3 is TGTGCCAGCAGTGAGGTTGGCAATCAGCCCCAGCATTTT.

The chain has TRBV5-1 and TRBJ1-3; D not resolved. CDR3 length equals 14 residues. Trimming left V 1 base short and J 0 bases short, with 5 bases between. CDR1 SGHRS and CDR2 YFSETQ come from the germline V gene. The CDR3: CASSLSGSGNTIYF. As DNA, the CDR3 is TGCGCCAGCAGCTTGTCGGGCTCTGGAAACACCATATATTTT.

V and J are TRBV19 and TRBJ1-3; D gene ambiguous. This CDR3 has 15 amino acids. Germline CDR1 LNHDA, CDR2 SQIVND (reference sequence). Trimming shortened V by 3 bases and J by 1 base, and 10 bases separated the two germline ends. The CDR3 region is CASSISWRSGNTIYF. CDR3 nucleotides: TGTGCCAGTAGTATCTCGTGGAGATCTGGAAACACCATATATTTT.

The chain is built from TRBV4-3 and TRBJ2-1, with 10 bases lining up with TRBD1. Germline trimming cut 1 base from V and 9 bases from J; bases unmatched to any gene: 12. The germline CDR1 and CDR2 sequences are LGHNA and YSLEER. The CDR3 has 17 residues. The CDR3 reads CASSQGQGTGEWIEQFF. Written as DNA, the CDR3 is TGCGCCAGCAGCCAAGGACAAGGGACAGGGGAATGGATTGAGCAGTTCTTC.

This clone was counted once. The chain is built from TRBV10-3 and TRBJ2-1, with TRBD1 matching over 9 bases. Looked up from germline, CDR1 is ENHRY and CDR2 is SYGVKD. This CDR3 has 15 residues. The V and J ends lost 7 bases and 2 bases, in that order; junction bases with no gene match: 6. The CDR3 DNA sequence: TGTGCCATCAAGAGGGGACAGGGAGCCTACAATGAGCAGTTCTTC. This codes for CAIKRGQGAYNEQFF.

This clone was observed a single time. This sequence joins TRBV2 and TRBJ2-7; tentatively, D is TRBD1 (5 bases). The CDR3 consists of 12 residues. Trimming cost V 4 bases and J 6 bases, with 10 bases left between them. Germline CDR1 reads SNHLY; CDR2 reads FYNNEI. Here the CDR3 reads CASSGVGREQYF. The CDR3 coding sequence is TGTGCCAGCAGTGGCGTGGGGCGCGAGCAGTACTTC.

This clone was observed a handful of times. The chain employs TRBV15 and TRBJ2-4; TRBD2 might be the D (6 bases). The CDR3 loop spans 13 amino acids. Per the germline V gene, CDR1 is LNHNV and CDR2 is YYDKDF (reference sequence). Trimming took off 2 bases at V and 5 bases at J, with 7 bases between the two ends. CDR3 bases: TGTGCCACCAGCAGATGGAGGGAAAACATTCAGTACTTC. It yields the protein CATSRWRENIQYF.

The V call is TRBV7-9, the J call TRBJ1-1; D not certain. This CDR3 spans 11 amino acids. The germline V gene encodes CDR1 SEHNR and CDR2 FQNEAQ (reference sequence). V gave up 5 bases and J gave up 10 bases, with 11 bases separating them. CDR3 amino acids: CASSPGVGAFF. Written as DNA, the CDR3 is TGTGCCAGCAGCCCCGGAGTGGGAGCTTTCTTT.

The rearrangement uses TRBV5-4 and TRBJ2-7; 8 positions agree with TRBD2. J was trimmed by 5 bases and V by 4 bases; bases with no gene match: 8. CDR3 length equals 14 residues. Germline CDR1 and CDR2: SGHNT and YYREEE (reference sequence). Here the CDR3 DNA reads TGTGCCAGCAGCGACCGGGGGGGCGAGCACGAGCAGTACTTC. It encodes CASSDRGGEHEQYF.

The chain has TRBV2 and TRBJ2-4; TRBD1 agrees at 9 bases. Trimming cost V 2 bases and J 14 bases; bases outside gene matches: 7. The CDR3 is 13 residues long. Germline V gene sequence: CDR1 SNHLY, CDR2 FYNNEI. Here the CDR3 reads CASSESDRGLKYF. The DNA for the CDR3 is TGTGCCAGCAGTGAAAGCGACAGGGGGTTGAAGTACTTC.

The gene calls are TRBV30 and TRBJ2-1; possibly TRBD2 for D (5 bases). The CDR3 is 12 residues long. The ends were cut back, 3 bases at V and 7 bases at J, with 10 bases in the middle. From germline, CDR1 is GTSNPN and CDR2 SVGIG (reference sequence). The CDR3 reads CAWSPKRNEQFF. The CDR3, as DNA: TGTGCCTGGAGCCCCAAGCGGAATGAGCAGTTCTTC.

The gene calls are TRBV5-6 and TRBJ2-7; tentative D call: TRBD2 (6 bases). With 0 bases removed from V and 7 bases from J, the gap between germline ends came to 14 bases. The CDR3 is 14 residues long. The germline CDR1 and CDR2 sequences are SGHDT and YYEEEE. The CDR3 spells CASSLGWGVREQYF. DNA for the CDR3: TGTGCCAGCAGCTTGGGTTGGGGGGTTAGGGAGCAGTACTTC.

The chain has TRBV2 and TRBJ1-5; TRBD1 might be the D (6 bases). There are 14 residues in the CDR3. CDR1 is SNHLY, CDR2 FYNNEI, per germline. V was cut by 8 bases and J by 2 bases, with 13 bases left in between. DNA of the CDR3: TGTGCCAGCTCGAGGGGGTGGGGCAATCAGCCCCAGCATTTT. Translated, it gives CASSRGWGNQPQHF.